This T cell receptor beta chain was profiled in a study of identifying expanded T cells in peripheral blood. Some clones are missing from TCRdb's copy, which holds only in-frame ones; the method was immunoSEQ multiplex PCR. The table includes nearly 60,000 clones, approximately 90% detected once. The CDR3 is 17 residues long. V lost 0 bases and J lost 3; bases outside the gene matches: 8. Germline assignment: CDR1 MGHRA and CDR2 YSYEKL. This clonotype was obtained from a person aged 18 to 70 in good health. V gene TRBV4-1 combines with J gene TRBJ2-3, with 8 bases identical to TRBD1. The sample was blood. The CDR3 reads CASSQEANRGRTDTQYF. DNA of the CDR3: TGCGCCAGCAGCCAAGAAGCAAACAGGGGGAGAACAGATACGCAGTATTTT.